This entry lists 27 T cell receptor beta chains sequenced from one sample in a study of blood T cells in healthy people across ages. Alongside a J-beta primer mix, a sample-barcoded 5' primer served in a second PCR lasting roughly 7 to 12 cycles. TCRdb independently ran MiXCR on the 5' RACE reads; one entry per CDR3 protein. The sample contains 850,000 to 1,000,000 distinct CDR3 sequences, roughly 43% of which appear only once. The specimen was blood. The source of these receptors is a man between 25 and 39 years old in good health.

This chain links TRBV5-6 with TRBJ2-5; 10 bases are shared with TRBD2. Per the germline V gene, CDR1 is SGHDT and CDR2 is YYEEEE. The V segment lost 2 bases and the J segment 11 bases; nucleotides outside the gene matches: 12. This CDR3 spans 15 amino acids. The CDR3 sequence is CASSFGTSDNNEQYF. The CDR3 DNA follows: TGTGCCAGCAGCTTCGGGACTAGCGATAACAATGAGCAGTACTTC.

The chain links TRBV4-2 to TRBJ2-1; TRBD2 is a possible D gene (6 bases). CDR3 length: 16 residues. Trimming left V 4 bases short and J 10 bases short, with 23 bases between. Germline CDR1 LGHNA, CDR2 YNFKEQ. The CDR3 protein is CASSPTTGVAELEQFF. CDR3 DNA: TGTGCCAGCAGCCCGACCACCGGGGTAGCGGAATTAGAGCAGTTCTTC.

The rearrangement uses TRBV9 and TRBJ2-3; D possibly uses TRBD1 or TRBD2 (5 bases each). This CDR3 is 15 amino acids long. Per germline, CDR1 SGDLS and CDR2 YYNGEE. V dropped 0 bases and J dropped 2 bases, with 10 bases sitting between them. In DNA form, the CDR3 reads TGTGCCAGCAGCGTAGAGGGGAGATACACAGATACGCAGTATTTT. Translation: CASSVEGRYTDTQYF.

Comments on this clonotype: This sequence may be a read error, since a much larger clone differs from it by one base. The rearrangement uses TRBV28 and TRBJ2-4; TRBD1 might be the D (6 bases). The V end lost 5 bases, the J end lost 3 bases, and 17 bases lay between the germline ends. The CDR3 consists of 16 residues. Germline loops: CDR1 MDHEN, CDR2 SYDVKM. As DNA, the CDR3 is TGTGCCAGCAGTCCTCCGGACAGCATAGTCAAAAACATTCAGTACTTC. It specifies CASSPPDSIVKNIQYF.

Only one count was recorded for this clonotype. The V call is TRBV11-2, the J call TRBJ1-6; D is ambiguous. CDR3 length: 14 amino acids. V was shortened by 0 bases and J by 13 bases, with 13 bases between the two germline ends. Looked up from germline, CDR1 is SGHAT and CDR2 is FQNNGV. This CDR3 reads CASSLDHGSSPLHF. The CDR3 coding sequence is TGTGCCAGCAGCTTAGATCATGGCAGTTCCCCCCTCCACTTT.

J is TRBJ2-7 and V is TRBV2; the D is unclear. V was shortened by 9 bases and J by 2 bases, with 11 bases between the two germline ends. Per germline, CDR1 SNHLY and CDR2 FYNNEI. The CDR3 is 12 residues long. The CDR3, as DNA: TGTGCCAGTTGCCCTGGACCCTACGAGCAGTACTTC. Residues: CASCPGPYEQYF.

This clonotype has just one count. The rearrangement joins TRBV6-6 to TRBJ2-7; no reliable D call. The V and J ends lost 5 bases and 2 bases respectively, with 16 bases between them. The germline gives CDR1 MNHNY, CDR2 SVGAGI (reference sequence). The CDR3 has 15 residues. DNA of the CDR3: TGTGCCAGCAGTCCCTCGACGGGCCGAACCTACGAGCAGTACTTC. Protein product: CASSPSTGRTYEQYF.

As to this clonotype: A clone one base away is much larger, so this may be a read error. V gene TRBV5-1 combines with J gene TRBJ2-7; perhaps D is TRBD1 or TRBD2 (5 bases each). The DNA end favors TRBJ2-5, so the J call may be wrong. The CDR3 is 12 amino acids. Germline loops: CDR1 SGHRS, CDR2 YFSETQ. CDR3 amino acids: CASSFEGETQYF. DNA of the CDR3: TGCGCCAGCAGCTTCGAGGGGGAGACCCAGTACTTC.

The J gene is TRBJ1-2, the V gene TRBV7-9; the D gene is possibly TRBD1 (5 bases). V was trimmed by 0 bases and J by 1 base, leaving 12 bases between them. This CDR3 region has 16 residues. Germline values: CDR1 SEHNR, CDR2 FQNEAQ (reference sequence). CDR3 region: CASSLAPGDLNYGYTF. CDR3 nucleotide sequence: TGTGCCAGCAGCTTAGCGCCTGGGGACCTTAACTATGGCTACACCTTC.

Concerning this clonotype itself: Since a much larger clone is just one base distant, this may be a read error. This chain joins TRBV2 and TRBJ2-2, with TRBD1 matching 7 bases. Germline CDR1 SNHLY, CDR2 FYNNEI. This CDR3 has 14 amino acids. CDR3 DNA: TGTGCCAGCAGGCCGGACAGGAACACCGGGAAGCTGTTTTTT. Encoded protein: CASRPDRNTGKLFF. Supplemented by reference TRBV2 and TRBJ2-2, the full variable domain reads EPEVTQTPSHQVTQMGQEVILRCVPISNHLYFYWYRQILGQKVEFLVSFYNNEISEKSEIFDDQFSVERPDGSNFTLKIRSTKLEDSAMYFCASRPDRNTGKLFFGEGSRLTVL.

This sequence joins TRBV29-1 and TRBJ2-3; 7 bases agree with TRBD2. After removal of 6 bases from V and 6 bases from J, the junction contained 12 bases not matched to a gene. Per germline, CDR1 SQVTM and CDR2 ANQGSEA. The CDR3 has 14 residues. As DNA, the CDR3 is TGCAGCGTCCGAGAGAGCGGGGCATTTGATACGCAGTATTTT. Translation: CSVRESGAFDTQYF.

This clonotype was picked up a small number of times. This may stem from a read error, because a much larger clone lies one nucleotide away. The chain uses TRBV30 and TRBJ2-5; TRBD2 agrees at 8 bases. The CDR3 sequence is 14 residues long. V was pared by 1 base and J by 11 bases, with 12 bases of the junction left unmatched. Looked up from germline, CDR1 is GTSNPN and CDR2 is SVGIG (reference sequence). The CDR3 sequence: CAWSGTSWVNEQYF. The DNA for the CDR3 is TGTGCCTGGAGTGGGACTAGCTGGGTCAATGAGCAGTACTTC.

The rearrangement joins TRBV12-3 or TRBV12-4 to TRBJ1-1; no firm D call. V was trimmed by 5 bases and J by 0 bases, leaving 10 bases between them. The CDR3 consists of 14 residues. The CDR3 bases are TGTGCCAGCAGTCACCCAGCCCTGAACACTGAAGCTTTCTTT. It yields the protein CASSHPALNTEAFF.

The genes are TRBV7-2 and TRBJ2-7; 12 nucleotides align to TRBD1. CDR1 and CDR2 (germline): SGHTA, FQGNSA. V shed 1 base and J 5 bases; nucleotides not matched to a gene: 6. The CDR3 has 16 residues. CDR3 protein: CASSLVGTGGYNEQYF. The CDR3, as DNA: TGTGCCAGCAGCTTAGTAGGGACAGGGGGCTATAACGAGCAGTACTTC.

This clonotype was seen just once. This chain uses TRBV7-2 with TRBJ2-2, with D perhaps matching TRBD2 (6 bases). The V end was cut by 0 bases, the J end by 5 bases, with 13 bases between. There are 16 residues in the CDR3. Germline CDR1 and CDR2: SGHTA and FQGNSA. The CDR3 loop reads CASSLATVRGTGELFF. The CDR3 DNA reads as TGTGCCAGCAGCTTAGCGACAGTCCGGGGGACCGGGGAGCTGTTTTTT.

The table lists this clonotype with a few counts. This CDR3 reads CASMEVSGANVLTF. In DNA form, the CDR3 reads TGCGCCAGCATGGAAGTCTCTGGGGCCAACGTCCTGACTTTC. V gene TRBV5-1 combines with J gene TRBJ2-6; the D is unclear. V was pared by 6 bases and J by 0 bases, with 7 bases between. The CDR3 is made up of 14 amino acids. Germline CDR1 and CDR2: SGHRS and YFSETQ.

This chain joins TRBV6-2 or TRBV6-3 and TRBJ1-2; TRBD1 matches at 9 bases. The germline CDR1 and CDR2 sequences are MNHEY and SVGEGT. The V segment lost 6 bases and the J segment 3 bases; nucleotides outside the gene matches: 11. This CDR3 has 16 residues. CDR3 bases: TGTGCCAGCAGCTTCTTGGGGGACAGGGAAGACTATGGCTACACCTTC. Translation gives CASSFLGDREDYGYTF.

This clonotype was found a few times. This sequence joins TRBV12-3 or TRBV12-4 and TRBJ2-3, with 10 bases fitting TRBD2. J was trimmed by 4 bases and V by 6 bases; bases with no gene match: 4. The CDR3 is 14 residues long. CDR3 nucleotide sequence: TGTGCCAGCAGAAGCGGGGGGGAAGCAGATACGCAGTATTTT. This codes for CASRSGGEADTQYF.

In its sample, this clonotype was seen a few times. CDR3 sequence reads: CASTDRGTYGYTF. CDR3 DNA sequence: TGTGCCAGTACCGACAGGGGGACCTATGGCTACACCTTC. J is TRBJ1-2 and V is TRBV19; 9 bases line up with TRBD1. The CDR3 has 13 residues. V shed 7 bases, J shed 4 bases, and the junction held 4 bases outside the gene matches. Germline loops: CDR1 LNHDA, CDR2 SQIVND (reference sequence).

Remarks on this clonotype: One end of the junction varies from germline; a read error may be responsible. The chain has TRBV7-9 and TRBJ2-3; unclear D gene. This CDR3 has 15 amino acids. The germline gives CDR1 SEHNR, CDR2 FQNEAQ (reference sequence). The CDR3 protein is CASSGPGCSTETQYF. The CDR3 nucleotides are TGTGCCAGCAGCGGGCCTGGATGTAGCACAGAGACGCAGTATTTT.

V and J are TRBV6-5 and TRBJ2-7; the D gene could be TRBD1 or TRBD2 (5 bases each). CDR1 MNHEY and CDR2 SVGAGI come from the germline V gene. The germline V and J ends were trimmed by 2 bases and 3 bases, with 11 bases remaining between them. The CDR3 covers 14 residues. CDR3 protein: CASSYEGTHYEQYF. In DNA, the CDR3 is TGTGCCAGCAGTTACGAAGGGACGCACTACGAGCAGTACTTC.

The chain recombines TRBV20-1 with TRBJ2-5; D perhaps matches TRBD2 (6 bases). With 5 bases removed from V and 7 bases from J, the gap between germline ends came to 11 bases. CDR1 and CDR2 (germline): DFQATT, SNEGSKA (reference sequence). CDR3 length equals 11 residues. In DNA, the CDR3 is TGCAGTGCTCATGGGGGAGGGACCCAGTACTTC. Its translation: CSAHGGGTQYF.

The table lists this clonotype with a few counts. This chain links TRBV29-1 with TRBJ2-5, with D possibly TRBD1 on 6 matching bases. Germline V CDR1 and CDR2: SQVTM, ANQGSEA. V was cut by 2 bases and J by 5 bases, with 15 bases left in between. The CDR3 runs 14 residues. The CDR3 bases are TGCAGCGTTGAACCGGGACACCCGTTGGAGACCCAGTACTTC. Its protein is CSVEPGHPLETQYF.

Remarks on this clonotype: A much larger clone differs from this one at a single base, so this may be a read error. The chain couples TRBV2 to TRBJ1-1; TRBD1 aligns across 8 bases. The V gene end was trimmed by 6 bases and the J gene end by 0 bases; junction bases not matched to a gene: 3. There are 14 residues in the CDR3. The germline V gene encodes CDR1 SNHLY and CDR2 FYNNEI. This CDR3 reads CASRPTGVNTEAFF. The CDR3 DNA reads as TGTGCCAGCAGGCCGACAGGGGTGAACACTGAAGCTTTCTTT.

This clonotype was seen ten or more times. The V gene is TRBV28, the J gene TRBJ2-1, with D possibly matching TRBD2 (6 bases). Germline V gene lookup returns CDR1 MDHEN and CDR2 SYDVKM. V gave up 5 bases and J gave up 4 bases, with 18 bases separating them. This CDR3 region has 16 residues. The CDR3 coding sequence is TGTGCCAGCAGTCCCGATCCCGGGACTTTATACAATGAGCAGTTCTTC. It codes for CASSPDPGTLYNEQFF.

CDR3 nucleotide sequence: TGTGCCAGCAGCCAAGGGGGACTCCGCAGCAATCAGCCCCAGCATTTT. Protein product: CASSQGGLRSNQPQHF. V is TRBV7-2 and J is TRBJ1-5; TRBD1 might be the D (6 bases). The germline V gene has CDR1 SGHTA and CDR2 FQGNSA. Between the trimmed V and J ends, which lost 5 bases and 1 base, there was a span of 15 bases. This CDR3 region has 16 residues.

The chain joins TRBV7-2 to TRBJ2-5; D is unclear. The DNA end is more similar to TRBJ2-7, so the J call may be wrong. Germline V gene lookup returns CDR1 SGHTA and CDR2 FQGNSA. The CDR3 contains 13 residues. The CDR3 loop reads CASSLEETYEQYF. CDR3 DNA: TGTGCCAGCAGCTTGGAAGAGACCTACGAGCAGTACTTC.